This T cell receptor beta chain was identified in a study of response to subunit inactivated influenza vaccine. Overall study results and limits: Only a handful of new T cells, the authors suggested, are recruited with each seasonal influenza vaccination.

The CDR3 runs to 11 residues. The germline V gene encodes CDR1 MDHEN and CDR2 SYDVKM. Trimming left V 6 bases short and J 5 bases short, with 7 bases between. This clonotype has only a few counts. The antigen is undetermined. One entry per CDR3 protein results from TCRdb running MiXCR on the RT-PCR reads. The sample records around 850,000 distinct CDR3 sequences, around 20% being singletons. This chain connects TRBV28 to TRBJ1-1; D uncertain. This material consisted of PBMCs from blood, taken 5 days after vaccination. This sequence originates from a man between 45 and 60 years old who received an inactivated influenza vaccine. The CDR3 loop is CASSHATEAFF. The CDR3, as DNA: TGTGCCAGCAGCCACGCAACTGAAGCTTTCTTT. The full variable domain, rest sourced from reference TRBV28 and TRBJ1-1, is DVKVTQSSRYLVKRTGEKVFLECVQDMDHENMFWYRQDPGLGLRLIYFSYDVKMKEKGDIPEGYSVSREKKERFSLILESASTNQTSMYLCASSHATEAFFGQGTRLTVV.